A single sample gave rise to the 22 T cell receptor beta chains below, sequenced in a study of tumor and adjacent non-tumor tissue in lung cancer. The library came from three nested PCR rounds adapted from ARM-PCR protocols. TCRdb re-called the multiplex PCR reads with MiXCR, one entry per CDR3 protein. The table shows about 200,000 distinct CDR3 sequences, with 60% to 85% occurring only once. The template was RNA from unsorted bulk tissue. The sequenced sample consisted of lung tumor tissue. All receptors come from a man between 60 and 70 years old with non-small cell lung cancer.

The genes are TRBV28 and TRBJ2-7, with D possibly TRBD2 on 6 matching bases. The CDR3 is 13 residues long. Trimming took 10 bases from V and 5 from J, leaving 18 bases between them. Germline CDR1 MDHEN, CDR2 SYDVKM. CDR3 DNA: TGTGCCACCGGGGGTGCAGGGATTCACGAGCAGTACTTC. Its protein product is CATGGAGIHEQYF.

This clonotype was counted many times. V gene TRBV11-2 combines with J gene TRBJ2-1; TRBD2 agrees at 7 bases. Trimming at V came to 3 bases and at J to 7 bases, leaving 6 bases not matched to a gene. Germline values: CDR1 SGHAT, CDR2 FQNNGV. The CDR3 has 14 amino acids. CDR3 protein: CASSLGREVNEQFF. CDR3 nucleotides: TGTGCCAGCAGCTTGGGTCGGGAGGTGAATGAGCAGTTCTTC. Drawing the rest from reference TRBV11-2 and TRBJ2-1, the complete variable domain is EAGVAQSPRYKIIEKRQSVAFWCNPISGHATLYWYQQILGQGPKLLIQFQNNGVVDDSQLPKDRFSAERLKGVDSTLKIQPAKLEDSAVYLCASSLGREVNEQFFGPGTRLTVL.

The gene calls are TRBV20-1 and TRBJ2-3, with a weak D call TRBD2 (5 bases). The germline V gene encodes CDR1 DFQATT and CDR2 SNEGSKA (reference sequence). This CDR3 has 14 residues. Trimming shortened V by 3 bases and J by 8 bases, and 18 bases separated the two germline ends. The CDR3, as DNA: TGCAGTGCTAGCAGCGGCTCGCTCGCAGGTACGCAGTATTTT. Translation: CSASSGSLAGTQYF.

As concerns this clonotype: One end of the junction does not line up with germline, which may come from a read error. The chain carries TRBV20-1 and TRBJ2-5, with TRBD1 as a possible D gene (5 bases). Germline loops: CDR1 DFQATT, CDR2 SNEGSKA (reference sequence). The CDR3 runs 13 residues. The CDR3, as DNA: TGCAGTGCTAGTTTTGACAGACAAGAGTCCCAGTACTTC. Amino acid sequence: CSASFDRQESQYF.

The V and J genes are TRBV6-5 and TRBJ2-7, with D maybe TRBD1 (5 bases). The CDR3 runs to 14 residues. Trimming shortened V by 6 bases and J by 4 bases, and 16 bases separated the two germline ends. The germline CDR1 and CDR2 sequences are MNHEY and SVGAGI. The CDR3 DNA reads as TGTGCCAGCAGGATTACCCCCGCAGGGTACGAGCAGTACTTC. It codes for CASRITPAGYEQYF.

In regard to this clonotype: A much larger clone is a single base away; this may be a read error. Likely a read error: the CDR3 ends without its conserved phenylalanine or tryptophan. This chain uses TRBV12-3 or TRBV12-4 with TRBJ2-5; 9 nucleotides line up with TRBD2. The CDR3 extends over 15 amino acids. The J segment lost 1 base and the V segment lost 3 bases, leaving 3 bases of the junction unmatched. The CDR3 sequence: CASSFLAGPQETQYS. The CDR3 coding sequence is TGTGCCAGCAGTTTTCTAGCGGGGCCCCAAGAGACCCAGTACTCC.

This clonotype has at least ten counts. This rearrangement joins TRBV20-1 to TRBJ1-2; the D gene is possibly TRBD1 (6 bases). The V gene's germline CDR1 is DFQATT and CDR2 SNEGSKA (reference sequence). Trimming took off 0 bases at V and 1 base at J, with 15 bases between the two ends. The CDR3 consists of 16 residues. The CDR3 is CSARDSGAFFNYGYTF. DNA of the CDR3: TGCAGTGCTAGAGATTCAGGGGCCTTCTTTAACTATGGCTACACCTTC.

The V gene is TRBV4-2, the J gene TRBJ1-1; unclear D gene. CDR1 and CDR2 (germline): LGHNA, YNFKEQ. V was cut by 8 bases and J by 0 bases, with 22 bases left in between. This CDR3 region has 17 residues. The CDR3 sequence: CASRLRLEGEMNTEAFF. The CDR3 DNA reads as TGTGCCAGCCGCCTCCGGCTAGAGGGTGAAATGAACACTGAAGCTTTCTTT.

The chain has TRBV29-1 and TRBJ2-7, with a weak D call TRBD2 (6 bases). Germline V gene data show CDR1 as SQVTM and CDR2 as ANQGSEA. V lost 2 bases and J 6 bases, leaving 23 bases between the germline ends. This CDR3 spans 16 amino acids. CDR3: CSVELGSPRSASEQYF. CDR3 bases: TGCAGCGTTGAACTCGGGAGCCCCAGGAGTGCTTCCGAGCAGTACTTC.

This clonotype was observed a single time. The junction departs from the called germline gene at one end, perhaps through a read error. This chain joins TRBV11-3 and TRBJ2-3, with D uncertain. CDR3 length: 15 amino acids. The germline V gene has CDR1 SGHNT and CDR2 YENEEA. CDR3 protein: CTSSLDPGRTDTQYF. CDR3 bases: TGTACCAGTAGCTTAGATCCGGGCCGCACAGATACGCAGTATTTT.

This clonotype was seen a single time. A junction end diverges from the germline sequence, so it may reflect a read error. This chain connects TRBV7-2 to TRBJ2-7; D gene uncertain. Germline loops: CDR1 SGHTA, CDR2 FQGNSA. This CDR3 has 12 residues. Here the CDR3 reads CASSFRHGEEYF. For the CDR3, the DNA is TGTGCCAGCAGCTTCAGACACGGCGAGGAGTACTTC.

With regard to this clonotype: With a much larger clone just one base away, this may be a read error. V and J are TRBV6-5 and TRBJ2-7; 8 nucleotides align to TRBD2. CDR3 length equals 11 residues. CDR1 and CDR2 (germline): MNHEY, SVGAGI. The chain's CDR3 is CASRRAGELYF. The DNA for the CDR3 is TGTGCCAGCAGACGAGCGGGAGAGCTGTACTTC.

This clonotype showed up just once. A read error may account for a junction end that differs from germline. The J gene is TRBJ2-2, the V gene TRBV11-2; tentative D call: TRBD1 (6 bases). Germline V gene lookup returns CDR1 SGHAT and CDR2 FQNNGV. The CDR3 is made up of 19 amino acids. For the CDR3, the DNA is TGTGCCAGCATCCTAGAGTTTCCCCATGGGCAGGGGAACACCGGGGAGCTGTCTTTC. Its translation: CASILEFPHGQGNTGELSF.

Only one count was recorded for this clonotype. Mismatch with germline at one junction end may stem from a read error. The chain has TRBV11-2 and TRBJ1-6; 8 bases map to TRBD1. Germline V gene data show CDR1 as SGHAT and CDR2 as FQNNGV. The CDR3 totals 14 residues. The CDR3 is CASAKQGAGSPLPF. As DNA, the CDR3 is TGCGCCAGCGCCAAGCAGGGGGCCGGTTCACCCCTCCCCTTT.

This clonotype was seen more than once but under ten times. The chain links TRBV30 to TRBJ2-2; 8 nucleotides line up with TRBD2. Trimming removed 3 bases from V and 2 bases from J; junction bases left unmatched: 2. Germline assignment: CDR1 GTSNPN and CDR2 SVGIG (reference sequence). The CDR3 runs 14 residues. CDR3 in amino acids: CAWSTSGNTGELFF. The CDR3 DNA is TGTGCCTGGAGCACTAGCGGTAACACCGGGGAGCTGTTTTTT.

This clonotype has only one observation. This may be a read error, as it is one base from a much larger clone. CDR3 nucleotides: TGCAGTCCTAGAAGGTCGGAGGGAGCGCCTCAAGAGACCCAGTACTTC. As protein: CSPRRSEGAPQETQYF. The chain uses TRBV20-1 and TRBJ2-5, with D maybe TRBD2 (6 bases). In germline, CDR1 is DFQATT, CDR2 SNEGSKA (reference sequence). CDR3 length equals 16 residues.

A word on this clonotype: The junction shows a germline mismatch at one end, possibly a read error. The CDR3 reads CTSSFGGSGNKPQHF. The CDR3 DNA sequence: TGCACCAGCAGCTTCGGGGGTTCAGGGAATAAGCCCCAGCATTTT. The chain carries TRBV5-1 and TRBJ1-5; possibly TRBD1 for D (5 bases). CDR3 length: 15 amino acids. Germline CDR1 is SGHRS and CDR2 is YFSETQ.

Regarding this clonotype: This may be a read error, as it is one base from a much larger clone. The chain carries TRBV4-1 and TRBJ2-7; 7 nucleotides agree with TRBD2. CDR3 length: 15 residues. Germline V gene sequence: CDR1 MGHRA, CDR2 YSYEKL. The CDR3 bases are TGCGCCATCAGCCAAAGGCTGGGAGGGAGCTACGAGCAGTACTTC. Encoded protein: CAISQRLGGSYEQYF.

To note about this clonotype: Germline and junction disagree at one end, which may indicate a read error. This chain connects TRBV20-1 to TRBJ2-1, with D possibly being TRBD1 or TRBD2 (5 bases each). CDR1 DFQATT and CDR2 SNEGSKA come from the germline V gene (reference sequence). CDR3 length: 13 residues. The CDR3: CSARGAYAHEHFF. DNA for the CDR3: TGCAGTGCAAGAGGGGCCTATGCACATGAGCATTTCTTC.

The genes are TRBV11-2 and TRBJ1-1; TRBD1 aligns across 8 bases. This CDR3 has 15 amino acids. CDR1 SGHAT and CDR2 FQNNGV come from the germline V gene. The junction had 6 bases not matched to a gene; V was cut back by 0 bases and J by 6 bases. The CDR3 sequence is CASSLEAGGNAEAFF. CDR3 coding DNA: TGTGCCAGCAGCTTAGAGGCAGGGGGCAACGCTGAAGCTTTCTTT. The complete variable domain, with remaining parts taken from reference TRBV11-2 and TRBJ1-1, reads EAGVAQSPRYKIIEKRQSVAFWCNPISGHATLYWYQQILGQGPKLLIQFQNNGVVDDSQLPKDRFSAERLKGVDSTLKIQPAKLEDSAVYLCASSLEAGGNAEAFFGQGTRLTVV.

The gene calls are TRBV6-1 and TRBJ1-6; a possible D gene is TRBD1 (5 bases). Germline CDR1 MNHNS, CDR2 SASEGT. V lost 7 bases and J 0 bases, leaving 13 bases between the germline ends. This CDR3 has 16 residues. The CDR3 region is CASKPGDGSYNSPLHF. The CDR3 DNA is TGTGCCAGCAAACCTGGGGACGGCTCCTATAATTCACCCCTCCACTTT.

On this clonotype: A much bigger clone sits one base away, suggesting this may be a read error. The genes are TRBV4-2 and TRBJ1-3, with a tentative D call TRBD1 (5 bases). Germline-derived CDR1 and CDR2 are LGHNA and YNFKEQ. V lost 2 bases to trimming and J lost 12 bases, with 8 bases between them. This CDR3 spans 11 amino acids. The CDR3 region is CASSQQDNIYF. CDR3 coding DNA: TGTGCCAGCAGCCAACAGGACAACATATATTTT.